These 21 T cell receptor beta chains were all obtained from the same sample, sequenced in a study of blood T cell repertoires in COVID-19. The table came from immunoSEQ multiplex PCR; TCRdb's copy has only in-frame clones and leaves some out. The sample carries hundreds of thousands of clones, roughly four fifths recorded once. The source material was PBMCs or T cells enriched from blood (not recorded which). These receptor sequences come from a woman in her thirties or forties who had been exposed to COVID-19.

The V gene is TRBV6-5, the J gene TRBJ1-6; a weak D match, TRBD1 (6 bases). The CDR3 spans 14 residues. Between the trimmed V and J ends, which lost 6 bases and 7 bases, there was a span of 13 bases. Germline V gene data show CDR1 as MNHEY and CDR2 as SVGAGI. Here the CDR3 reads CASRTGFRNSPLHF. CDR3 DNA: TGTGCCAGCAGAACAGGGTTTAGGAATTCACCCCTCCACTTT.

The gene calls are TRBV9 and TRBJ2-7, with 10 bases that match TRBD1. The ends lost 0 bases at V and 5 bases at J; junction bases unmatched: 2. Germline V gene lookup returns CDR1 SGDLS and CDR2 YYNGEE. CDR3 length equals 14 residues. The CDR3 DNA is TGTGCCAGCAGCGTAGGGGGACAGGGGAACGAGCAGTACTTC. Translating it yields CASSVGGQGNEQYF.

About this clone: Other DNA sequences in this specimen translate into the identical CDR3. This rearrangement joins TRBV5-1 to TRBJ1-5; the D gene is possibly TRBD1 (5 bases). The CDR3 is 15 amino acids. Germline CDR1 is SGHRS and CDR2 is YFSETQ. V lost 1 base to trimming and J lost 1 base, with 9 bases between them. The CDR3 loop is CASSLLGASNQPQHF. The DNA for the CDR3 is TGCGCCAGCAGCTTGCTAGGGGCAAGCAATCAGCCCCAGCATTTT. The full variable domain, rest sourced from reference TRBV5-1 and TRBJ1-5, is KAGVTQTPRYLIKTRGQQVTLSCSPISGHRSVSWYQQTPGQGLQFLFEYFSETQRNKGNFPGRFSGRQFSNSRSEMNVSTLELGDSALYLCASSLLGASNQPQHFGDGTRLSIL.

V is TRBV18 and J is TRBJ1-3; TRBD1 aligns across 12 bases. V was clipped by 1 base and J by 3 bases; unmatched bases: 22. This CDR3 contains 23 residues. Germline V gene data show CDR1 as KGHSH and CDR2 as LQKENI. For the CDR3, the DNA is TGTGCCAGCTCACCACTTGCGGGGACAGGGGGCTACGGCCAACACCTCTTTGGAAACACCATATATTTT. It encodes CASSPLAGTGGYGQHLFGNTIYF.

The V and J genes are TRBV6-5 and TRBJ2-4; D not certain. V gave up 7 bases and J gave up 6 bases, with 16 bases separating them. This CDR3 is 14 amino acids long. In germline, CDR1 is MNHEY, CDR2 SVGAGI. CDR3 nucleotides: TGTGCCAGCACCAACCCCGGTCAAAGAAACATTCAGTACTTC. Amino acid sequence: CASTNPGQRNIQYF.

This clone was picked up a small number of times. The CDR3 region is CASSPRGQMINSPLHF. CDR3 in DNA: TGTGCCAGCAGCCCCCGTGGACAGATGATTAATTCACCCCTCCACTTT. This chain links TRBV3-1 (or the pseudogene TRBV3-2) with TRBJ1-6; possible D gene TRBD1, 6 bases. Germline CDR1 LGHDT, CDR2 YNNKEL (reference sequence). The V and J ends lost 4 bases and 6 bases respectively, with 16 bases between them. The CDR3 is 16 residues long.

The V gene is TRBV5-4, the J gene TRBJ2-3; 9 bases fit TRBD2. Germline V gene lookup returns CDR1 SGHNT and CDR2 YYREEE (reference sequence). The CDR3 runs 14 residues. The J segment lost 2 bases and the V segment lost 4 bases, leaving 2 bases of the junction unmatched. The CDR3 DNA follows: TGTGCCAGCAGCGGCGGGGGGGCCACAGATACGCAGTATTTT. It translates to CASSGGGATDTQYF.

The J gene is TRBJ2-1, the V gene TRBV4-3; D unresolved. CDR3 length equals 13 residues. V was pared by 1 base and J by 8 bases, with 9 bases between. CDR1 is LGHNA and CDR2 is YSLEER in the germline V gene. CDR3 protein: CASSQAPVDEQFF. Here the CDR3 DNA reads TGCGCCAGCAGCCAAGCTCCGGTCGATGAGCAGTTCTTC.

The V gene is TRBV6-2 or TRBV6-3, the J gene TRBJ1-2; TRBD1 aligns across 9 bases. V was pared by 1 base and J by 8 bases, with 8 bases of the junction left unmatched. Per the germline V gene, CDR1 is MNHEY and CDR2 is SVGEGT. This CDR3 has 15 amino acids. The CDR3 loop is CASSYFGQGSRGYTF. The CDR3 bases are TGTGCCAGCAGTTACTTTGGACAGGGGTCGAGGGGCTACACCTTC.

This chain connects TRBV27 to TRBJ2-2; 14 bases are shared with TRBD2. This CDR3 has 17 residues. Germline CDR1 and CDR2: MNHEY and SMNVEV (reference sequence). Losses at the gene ends were 3 bases for V and 4 bases for J; bases not matched to a gene: 4. The CDR3 loop is CASSFGTSGGVTGELFF. The CDR3 nucleotides are TGTGCCAGCAGTTTTGGGACTAGCGGGGGAGTCACCGGGGAGCTGTTTTTT.

J is TRBJ2-1 and V is TRBV5-4; D not resolved. This CDR3 has 16 amino acids. The germline V gene has CDR1 SGHNT and CDR2 YYREEE (reference sequence). Trimming stripped 0 bases from V and 0 bases from J, with 10 bases between. The CDR3 region has the DNA TGTGCCAGCAGCTTGGATGTGTACTCCTCCTACAATGAGCAGTTCTTC. Amino acid sequence: CASSLDVYSSYNEQFF.

The V call is TRBV6-1, the J call TRBJ2-5; D uncertain. In germline, CDR1 is MNHNS, CDR2 SASEGT. The CDR3 extends over 12 amino acids. The V end lost 3 bases, the J end lost 7 bases, and 9 bases lay between the germline ends. This CDR3 is CASSESLATQYF. The CDR3 nucleotides are TGTGCCAGCAGTGAGTCTCTGGCGACCCAGTACTTC.

This clone turned up a few times. The gene calls are TRBV19 and TRBJ1-2, with 8 bases fitting TRBD1. This CDR3 has 14 amino acids. Germline values: CDR1 LNHDA, CDR2 SQIVND (reference sequence). Trimming took 9 bases from V and 5 from J; bases not matched to a gene: 11. DNA for the CDR3: TGTGCCAGCAGGGACAGGAACGGCTATTATGGCTACACCTTC. Translation: CASRDRNGYYGYTF.

Details on this clone: A read error may produce the germline difference seen at one junction end. The chain is built from TRBV7-7 and TRBJ1-3; 10 bases fit TRBD1. CDR1 is SSHAT and CDR2 is FNYEAQ in the germline V gene (reference sequence). The CDR3 contains 15 residues. The DNA for the CDR3 is TGTGCTAGCAGCTCTGGGACAGGGGACGGAAACACCATATATTTT. Its translation: CASSSGTGDGNTIYF.

This sequence joins TRBV10-3 and TRBJ1-1, with D possibly TRBD1 on 5 matching bases. Germline V gene lookup returns CDR1 ENHRY and CDR2 SYGVKD. The CDR3 runs to 16 residues. Trimming removed 1 base from V and 3 bases from J, with 15 bases in between. The CDR3 sequence is CAISELGQGRDTEAFF. The CDR3 DNA reads as TGTGCCATCAGTGAGTTAGGGCAGGGAAGAGACACTGAAGCTTTCTTT.

This clone appeared once. The chain uses TRBV28 and TRBJ2-5; a weak D match, TRBD2 (6 bases). The V gene lost 5 bases and the J gene lost 5 bases, with 15 bases spanning the gap. CDR3 length: 14 residues. Germline V gene lookup returns CDR1 MDHEN and CDR2 SYDVKM. The CDR3 region has the DNA TGTGCCAGCAGTGGCCCGGGACTTGGGGAGACCCAGTACTTC. Its translation is CASSGPGLGETQYF.

The chain combines TRBV18 with TRBJ2-7; weak D call: TRBD1 (6 bases). The CDR3 covers 15 residues. The germline V gene has CDR1 KGHSH and CDR2 LQKENI. The ends were cut back, 5 bases at V and 3 bases at J, with 17 bases in the middle. CDR3 region: CASSSNNVQGYEQYF. The CDR3 DNA reads as TGTGCCAGCTCATCAAATAATGTACAGGGCTACGAGCAGTACTTC.

The chain is built from TRBV19 and TRBJ2-2, with TRBD1 matching 8 bases. The germline V gene has CDR1 LNHDA and CDR2 SQIVND (reference sequence). CDR3 length: 15 residues. The ends lost 6 bases at V and 3 bases at J; junction bases unmatched: 6. CDR3 nucleotides: TGTGCCAGTAGGTCCGGGACAGGTGACACCGGGGAGCTGTTTTTT. This codes for CASRSGTGDTGELFF.

The gene calls are TRBV7-9 and TRBJ2-4; 7 bases are a match to TRBD1. Germline V lookup: CDR1 SEHNR, CDR2 FQNEAQ (reference sequence). Trimming at V came to 10 bases and at J to 4 bases, leaving 4 bases not matched to a gene. The CDR3 is 12 amino acids. CDR3 in DNA: TGTGCCACGGGACAGCTAAAAAACATTCAGTACTTC. As protein: CATGQLKNIQYF.

The rearrangement uses TRBV10-3 and TRBJ1-1; D possibly corresponds to TRBD1 (6 bases). Germline lookup yields CDR1 ENHRY and CDR2 SYGVKD. This CDR3 contains 14 residues. V dropped 9 bases and J dropped 0 bases, with 14 bases sitting between them. CDR3 DNA: TGTGCCATATCGAGACAGGAGATGAACACTGAAGCTTTCTTT. Translating gives CAISRQEMNTEAFF.

The genes are TRBV5-6 and TRBJ2-1, with TRBD1 identical over 8 bases. This CDR3 comprises 15 residues. The germline gives CDR1 SGHDT, CDR2 YYEEEE. V dropped 4 bases and J dropped 7; count of bases not matched to a gene: 10. CDR3 loop: CASSARTGIKNEQFF. The CDR3, as DNA: TGTGCCAGCAGCGCCCGGACAGGGATCAAGAATGAGCAGTTCTTC.